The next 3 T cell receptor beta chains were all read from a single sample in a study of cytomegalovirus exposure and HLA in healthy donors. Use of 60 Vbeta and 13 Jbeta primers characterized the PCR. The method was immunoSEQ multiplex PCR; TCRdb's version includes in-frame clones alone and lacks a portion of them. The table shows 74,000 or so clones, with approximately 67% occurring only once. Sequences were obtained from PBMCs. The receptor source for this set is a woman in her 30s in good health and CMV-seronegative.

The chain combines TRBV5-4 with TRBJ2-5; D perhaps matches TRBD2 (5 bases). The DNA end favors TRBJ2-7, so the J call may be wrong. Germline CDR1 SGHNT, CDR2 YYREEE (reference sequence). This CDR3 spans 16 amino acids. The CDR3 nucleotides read TGTGCCAGCAGCTCGAAGACTACCGCGAGCTCCTACGAGCAGTACTTC. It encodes CASSSKTTASSYEQYF.

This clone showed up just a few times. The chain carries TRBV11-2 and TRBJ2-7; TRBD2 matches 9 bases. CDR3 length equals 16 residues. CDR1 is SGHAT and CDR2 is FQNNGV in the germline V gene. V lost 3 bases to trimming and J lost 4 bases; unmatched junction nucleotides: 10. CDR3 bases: TGTGCCAGCAGCTTGGGCGGTGGGGGACTAGCTTACGAGCAGTACTTC. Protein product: CASSLGGGGLAYEQYF.

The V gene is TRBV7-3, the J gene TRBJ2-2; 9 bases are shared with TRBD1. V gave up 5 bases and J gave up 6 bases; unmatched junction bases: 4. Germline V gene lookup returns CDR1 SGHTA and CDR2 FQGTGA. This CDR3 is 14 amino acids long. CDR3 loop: CASSRTGEPGELFF. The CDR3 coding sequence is TGTGCCAGCAGCCGGACAGGGGAACCCGGGGAGCTGTTTTTT.